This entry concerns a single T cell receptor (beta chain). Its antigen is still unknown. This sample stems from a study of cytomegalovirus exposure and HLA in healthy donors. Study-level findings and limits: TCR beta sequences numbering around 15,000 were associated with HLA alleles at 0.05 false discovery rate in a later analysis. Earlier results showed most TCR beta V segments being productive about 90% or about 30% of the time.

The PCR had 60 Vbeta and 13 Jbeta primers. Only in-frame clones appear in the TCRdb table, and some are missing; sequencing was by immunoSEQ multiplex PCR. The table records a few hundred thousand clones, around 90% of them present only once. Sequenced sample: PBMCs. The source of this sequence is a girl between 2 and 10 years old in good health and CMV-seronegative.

The CDR3 loop is CASSQVLGQAYNEQFF. The CDR3 nucleotides read TGCGCCAGCAGCCAAGTTTTGGGACAGGCATACAATGAGCAGTTCTTC. This chain links TRBV4-1 with TRBJ2-1; 8 nucleotides align to TRBD1. Germline loops: CDR1 MGHRA, CDR2 YSYEKL. This CDR3 spans 16 amino acids. V shed 1 base and J 4 bases; nucleotides not matched to a gene: 6.